This TCR beta chain was profiled in a study of T cell responses to AZD1222 COVID-19 vaccine. With 1 base removed from V and 6 bases from J, the gap between germline ends came to 16 bases. Germline-derived CDR1 and CDR2 are GTSNPN and SVGIG (reference sequence). The CDR3 extends over 16 amino acids. On this clone: The antigen remains undetermined.

Produced via immunoSEQ multiplex PCR; TCRdb's table is partial and in-frame only. This sample has tens of thousands of clones, with about 93% found just once. Study-level results: The study identified only five or six AZD1222 recipients as seropositive at baseline. Most donors were white British and more were female, and clonal diversity was possibly underestimated. In the spike-specific TCR repertoire, nearly half reportedly target unmutated variant regions. Breadth and depth of Spike-specific TCRs rose after two AZD1222 doses.

The receptor was derived from an adult who received the AZD1222 COVID-19 vaccine. The sample consisted of peripheral blood, taken 28 days after the second AZD1222 dose. V is TRBV30 and J is TRBJ1-6; TRBD1 is a possible D gene (6 bases). CDR3 region: CAWSGRTARPNSPLHF. In DNA, the CDR3 is TGTGCCTGGAGTGGGAGGACAGCCCGGCCTAATTCACCCCTCCACTTT.